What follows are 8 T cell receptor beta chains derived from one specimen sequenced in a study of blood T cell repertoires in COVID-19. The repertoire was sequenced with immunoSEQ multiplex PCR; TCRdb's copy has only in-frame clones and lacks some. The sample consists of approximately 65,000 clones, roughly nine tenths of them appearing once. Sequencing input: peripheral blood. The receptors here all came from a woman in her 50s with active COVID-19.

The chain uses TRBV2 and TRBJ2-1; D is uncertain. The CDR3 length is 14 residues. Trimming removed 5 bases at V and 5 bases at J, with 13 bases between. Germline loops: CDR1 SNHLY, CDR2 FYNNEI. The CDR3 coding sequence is TGTGCCAGCAGTCTCACTTACTATAACAATGAGCAGTTCTTC. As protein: CASSLTYYNNEQFF.

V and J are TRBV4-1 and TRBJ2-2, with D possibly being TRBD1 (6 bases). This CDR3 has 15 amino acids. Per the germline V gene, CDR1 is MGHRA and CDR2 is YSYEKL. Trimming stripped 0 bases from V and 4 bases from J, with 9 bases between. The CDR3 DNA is TGCGCCAGCAGCCAAGATTTCAGGGGCACCGGGGAGCTGTTTTTT. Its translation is CASSQDFRGTGELFF.

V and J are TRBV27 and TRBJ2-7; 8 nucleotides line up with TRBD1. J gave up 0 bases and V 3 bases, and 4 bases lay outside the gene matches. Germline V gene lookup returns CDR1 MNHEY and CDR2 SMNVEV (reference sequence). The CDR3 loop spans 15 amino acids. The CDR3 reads CASSFGQGPSYEQYF. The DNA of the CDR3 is TGTGCCAGCAGTTTTGGACAGGGTCCCTCCTACGAGCAGTACTTC.

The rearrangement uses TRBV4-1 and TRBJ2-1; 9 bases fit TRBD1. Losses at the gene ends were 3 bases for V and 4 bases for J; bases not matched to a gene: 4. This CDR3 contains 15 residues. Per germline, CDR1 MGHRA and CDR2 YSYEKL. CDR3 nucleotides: TGCGCCAGCAGCCACCCGACAGGGGGATACAATGAGCAGTTCTTC. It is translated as CASSHPTGGYNEQFF.

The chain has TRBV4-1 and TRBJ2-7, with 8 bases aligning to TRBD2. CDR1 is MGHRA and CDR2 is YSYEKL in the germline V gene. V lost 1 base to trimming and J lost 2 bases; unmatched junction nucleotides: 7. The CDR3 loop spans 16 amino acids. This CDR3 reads CASSQVPGGATYEQYF. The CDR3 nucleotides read TGCGCCAGCAGCCAAGTCCCCGGGGGGGCAACCTACGAGCAGTACTTC.

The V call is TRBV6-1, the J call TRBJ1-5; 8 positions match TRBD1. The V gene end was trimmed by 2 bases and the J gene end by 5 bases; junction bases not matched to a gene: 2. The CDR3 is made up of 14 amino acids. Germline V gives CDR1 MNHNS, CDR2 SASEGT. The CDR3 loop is CASSETGGDQPQHF. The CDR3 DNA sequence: TGTGCCAGCAGTGAAACAGGGGGGGATCAGCCCCAGCATTTT.

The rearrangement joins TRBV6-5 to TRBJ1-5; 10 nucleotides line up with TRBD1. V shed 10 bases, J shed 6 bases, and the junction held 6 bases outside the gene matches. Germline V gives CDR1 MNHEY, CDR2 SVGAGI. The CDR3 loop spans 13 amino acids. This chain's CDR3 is CATFGQGGQPQHF. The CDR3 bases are TGTGCCACCTTCGGACAGGGGGGTCAGCCCCAGCATTTT.

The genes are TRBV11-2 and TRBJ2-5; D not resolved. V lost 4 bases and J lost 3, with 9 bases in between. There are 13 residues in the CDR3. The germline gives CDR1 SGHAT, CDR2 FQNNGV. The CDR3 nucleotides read TGTGCCAGCAGCTATGACTGGGAAGAGACCCAGTACTTC. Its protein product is CASSYDWEETQYF.